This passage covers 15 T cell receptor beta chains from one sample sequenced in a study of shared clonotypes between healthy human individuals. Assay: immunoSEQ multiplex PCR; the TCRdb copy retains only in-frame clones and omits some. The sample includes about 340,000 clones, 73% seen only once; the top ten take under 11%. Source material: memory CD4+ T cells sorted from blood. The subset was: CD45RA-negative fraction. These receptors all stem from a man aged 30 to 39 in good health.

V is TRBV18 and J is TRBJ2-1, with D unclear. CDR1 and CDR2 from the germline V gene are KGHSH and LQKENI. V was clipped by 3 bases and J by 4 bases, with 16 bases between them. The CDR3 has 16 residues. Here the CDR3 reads CASSPDDRLNYNEQFF. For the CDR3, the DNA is TGTGCCAGCTCACCTGATGACCGCTTAAATTACAATGAGCAGTTCTTC.

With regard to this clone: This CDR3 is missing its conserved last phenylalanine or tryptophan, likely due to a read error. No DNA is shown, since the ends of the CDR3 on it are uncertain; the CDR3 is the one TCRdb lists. The CDR3 loop is CSASLTGAL. The rearrangement joins TRBV20-1 to TRBJ1-1; TRBD1, as called in the table, went unchecked against the DNA. In germline, CDR1 is DFQATT, CDR2 SNEGSKA (reference sequence). The CDR3 length is 9 residues, termini included.

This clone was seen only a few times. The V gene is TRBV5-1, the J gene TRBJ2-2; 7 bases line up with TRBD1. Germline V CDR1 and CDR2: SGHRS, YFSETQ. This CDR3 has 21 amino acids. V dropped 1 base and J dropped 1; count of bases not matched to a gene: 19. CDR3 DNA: TGCGCCAGCAGCTTGTGGAGGCGCTTGGAAGGACAGGCGATGAACACCGGGGAGCTGTTTTTT. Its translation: CASSLWRRLEGQAMNTGELFF.

The chain's CDR3 is CASSPQGPSVETQYF. The DNA for the CDR3 is TGTGCCAGCTCACCTCAGGGCCCCAGCGTGGAGACCCAGTACTTC. The rearrangement uses TRBV18 and TRBJ2-5; D might be TRBD1 (5 bases). The CDR3 has 15 residues. V lost 3 bases and J 5 bases, leaving 16 bases between the germline ends. The V gene's germline CDR1 is KGHSH and CDR2 LQKENI.

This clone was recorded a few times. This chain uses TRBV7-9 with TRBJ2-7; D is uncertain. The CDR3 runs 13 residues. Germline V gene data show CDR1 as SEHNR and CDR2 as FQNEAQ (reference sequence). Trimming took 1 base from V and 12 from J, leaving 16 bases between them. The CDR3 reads CASSLGVPGQGYF. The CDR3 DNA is TGTGCCAGCAGCTTAGGCGTCCCGGGTCAAGGGTACTTC.

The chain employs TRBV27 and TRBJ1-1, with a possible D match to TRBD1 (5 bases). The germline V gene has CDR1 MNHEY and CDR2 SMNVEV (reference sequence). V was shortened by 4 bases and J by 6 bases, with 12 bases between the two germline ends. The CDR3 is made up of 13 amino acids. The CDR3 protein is CASSSYVGPEAFF. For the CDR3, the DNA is TGTGCCAGCAGTTCCTATGTGGGGCCTGAAGCTTTCTTT.

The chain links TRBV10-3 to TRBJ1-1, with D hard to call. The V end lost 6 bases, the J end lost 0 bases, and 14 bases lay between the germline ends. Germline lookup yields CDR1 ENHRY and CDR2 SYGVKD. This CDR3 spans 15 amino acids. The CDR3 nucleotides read TGTGCCATCAGGCCAGTCCAAGGGATGAACACTGAAGCTTTCTTT. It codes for CAIRPVQGMNTEAFF.

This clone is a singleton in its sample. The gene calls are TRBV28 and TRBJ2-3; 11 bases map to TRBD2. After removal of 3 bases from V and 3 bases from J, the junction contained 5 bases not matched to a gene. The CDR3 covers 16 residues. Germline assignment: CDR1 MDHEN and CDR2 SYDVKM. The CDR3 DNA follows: TGTGCCAGCAGTTTGGCTAGCGGGAGGCTGACAGATACGCAGTATTTT. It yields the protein CASSLASGRLTDTQYF.

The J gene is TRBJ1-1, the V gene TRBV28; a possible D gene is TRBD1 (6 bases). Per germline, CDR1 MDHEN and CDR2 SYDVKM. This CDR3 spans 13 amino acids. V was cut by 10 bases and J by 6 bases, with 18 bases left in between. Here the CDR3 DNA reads TGTGCCACCTTTGCCCGCCAGGGGTCTGAAGCTTTCTTT. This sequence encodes CATFARQGSEAFF.

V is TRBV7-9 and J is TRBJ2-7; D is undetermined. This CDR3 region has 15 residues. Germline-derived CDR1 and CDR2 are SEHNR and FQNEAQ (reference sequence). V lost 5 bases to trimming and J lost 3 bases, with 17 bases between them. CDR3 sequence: CASSSDTALYYEQYF. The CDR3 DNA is TGTGCCAGCAGCAGCGACACCGCCCTTTACTACGAGCAGTACTTC.

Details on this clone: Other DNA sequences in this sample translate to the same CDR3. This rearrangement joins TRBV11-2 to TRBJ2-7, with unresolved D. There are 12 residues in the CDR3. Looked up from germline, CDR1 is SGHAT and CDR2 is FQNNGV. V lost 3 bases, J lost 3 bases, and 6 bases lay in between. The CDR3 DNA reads TGTGCCAGCAGCTTTGGTGGCTACGAGCAGTACTTC. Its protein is CASSFGGYEQYF.

CDR3 nucleotide sequence: TGTGCCAGCAGCTCCTTTGAGCGAGGGACTAATGAAAAACTGTTTTTT. Its protein product is CASSSFERGTNEKLFF. The chain links TRBV11-2 to TRBJ1-4; D is unresolved. Trimming took off 4 bases at V and 2 bases at J, with 14 bases between the two ends. This CDR3 is built from 16 residues. Germline CDR1 reads SGHAT; CDR2 reads FQNNGV.

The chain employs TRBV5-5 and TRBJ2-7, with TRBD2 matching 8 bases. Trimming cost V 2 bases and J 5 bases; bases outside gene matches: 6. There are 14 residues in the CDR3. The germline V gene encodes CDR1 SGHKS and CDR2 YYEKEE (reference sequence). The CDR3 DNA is TGTGCCAGCAGCTTTCGGCGGGAGGTTCACGAGCAGTACTTC. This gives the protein CASSFRREVHEQYF.

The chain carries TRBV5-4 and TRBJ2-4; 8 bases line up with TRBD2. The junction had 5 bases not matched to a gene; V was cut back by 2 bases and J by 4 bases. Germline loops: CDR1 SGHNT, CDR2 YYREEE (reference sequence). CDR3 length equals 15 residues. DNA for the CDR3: TGTGCCAGCAGCTTCCCACTAGCGGAGAAAAACATTCAGTACTTC. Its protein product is CASSFPLAEKNIQYF. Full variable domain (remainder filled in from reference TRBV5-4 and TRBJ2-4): ETGVTQSPTHLIKTRGQQVTLRCSSQSGHNTVSWYQQALGQGPQFIFQYYREEENGRGNFPPRFSGLQFPNYSSELNVNALELDDSALYLCASSFPLAEKNIQYFGAGTRLSVL.

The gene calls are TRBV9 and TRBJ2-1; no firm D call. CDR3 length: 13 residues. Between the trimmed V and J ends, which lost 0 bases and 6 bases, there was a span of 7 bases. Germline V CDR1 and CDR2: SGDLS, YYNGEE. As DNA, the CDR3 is TGTGCCAGCAGCGTAGATCTGACCAATGAGCAGTTCTTC. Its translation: CASSVDLTNEQFF.